Shown below are 5 T cell receptor beta chains from a single sample sequenced in a study of early T cells in non-severe SARS-CoV-2 infection. TCRdb re-called the 5' RACE reads with MiXCR, one entry per CDR3 protein. Among some 40,000 distinct CDR3 sequences listed, 5% to 6.5% were seen once. The starting material was whole blood, obtained at baseline. The receptors shown here come from an adult who was a healthcare worker with PCR-confirmed SARS-CoV-2 infection or an uninfected control (not recorded which).

This clonotype was counted ten times or more. The genes are TRBV11-3 and TRBJ2-3; D is unresolved. V was clipped by 0 bases and J by 4 bases, with 11 bases between them. Germline assignment: CDR1 SGHNT and CDR2 YENEEA. The CDR3 contains 15 residues. The CDR3 here is CASSLDGLGADTQYF. The CDR3 DNA sequence: TGTGCCAGCAGCTTAGATGGCCTAGGAGCAGATACGCAGTATTTT.

The chain has TRBV10-3 and TRBJ2-1; TRBD2 aligns across 9 bases. Germline V gene sequence: CDR1 ENHRY, CDR2 SYGVKD. V gave up 7 bases and J gave up 6 bases; unmatched junction bases: 13. The CDR3 is 16 amino acids. CDR3 loop: CAIKRDTGLATNEQFF. CDR3 bases: TGTGCCATCAAGAGGGACACGGGACTAGCTACCAATGAGCAGTTCTTC.

This clonotype came up many times. This chain connects TRBV5-4 to TRBJ2-2; D remains unclear. This CDR3 is built from 15 residues. The germline V gene has CDR1 SGHNT and CDR2 YYREEE (reference sequence). Trimming left V 4 bases short and J 5 bases short, with 15 bases between. CDR3 bases: TGTGCCAGCAGCAGACCGACTGGATCAACCGGGGAGCTGTTTTTT. Translating gives CASSRPTGSTGELFF.

In its sample, this clonotype was seen many times. The genes are TRBV7-9 and TRBJ2-1; no definite D call. CDR3 length: 14 residues. V was pared by 5 bases and J by 4 bases, with 12 bases between. Germline V CDR1 and CDR2: SEHNR, FQNEAQ (reference sequence). The CDR3 nucleotides are TGTGCCAGCAGCCCTCCCCACGGGTACAATGAGCAGTTCTTC. This gives the protein CASSPPHGYNEQFF. Variable domain in full (rest from reference TRBV7-9 and TRBJ2-1): DTGVSQNPRHKITKRGQNVTFRCDPISEHNRLYWYRQTLGQGPEFLTYFQNEAQLEKSRLLSDRFSAERPKGSFSTLEIQRTEQGDSAMYLCASSPPHGYNEQFFGPGTRLTVL.

This clonotype was detected ten times or more. The chain recombines TRBV6-5 with TRBJ2-1; no definite D call. Germline lookup yields CDR1 MNHEY and CDR2 SVGAGI. The CDR3 is made up of 16 amino acids. V was trimmed by 7 bases and J by 0 bases, leaving 16 bases between them. CDR3 protein: CASTQVGQSSYNEQFF. The CDR3 region has the DNA TGTGCCAGCACCCAGGTGGGCCAGAGCTCCTACAATGAGCAGTTCTTC.